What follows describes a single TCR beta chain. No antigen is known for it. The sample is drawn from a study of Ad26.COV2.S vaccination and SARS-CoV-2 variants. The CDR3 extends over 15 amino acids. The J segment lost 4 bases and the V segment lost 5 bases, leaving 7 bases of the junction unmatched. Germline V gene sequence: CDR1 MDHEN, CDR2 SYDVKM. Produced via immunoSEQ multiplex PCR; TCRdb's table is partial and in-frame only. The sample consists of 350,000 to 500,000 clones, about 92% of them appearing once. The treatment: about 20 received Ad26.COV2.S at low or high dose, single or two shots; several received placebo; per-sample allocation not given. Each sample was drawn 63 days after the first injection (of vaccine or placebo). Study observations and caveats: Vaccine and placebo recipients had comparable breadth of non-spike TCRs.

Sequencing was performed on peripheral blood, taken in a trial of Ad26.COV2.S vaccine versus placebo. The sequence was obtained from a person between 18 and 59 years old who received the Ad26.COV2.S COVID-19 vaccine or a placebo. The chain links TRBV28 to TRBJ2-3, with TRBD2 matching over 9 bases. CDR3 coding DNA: TGTGCCAGCAGTCCTAGCGGGATCATCGCAGATACGCAGTATTTT. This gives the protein CASSPSGIIADTQYF.